The 28 T cell receptor beta chains presented below share a single source sample, sequenced in a study of T cell repertoires in cytomegalovirus infection. TCRdb reanalysed the reads using MiXCR and keeps one entry per CDR3 protein. The repertoire holds about a million distinct CDR3 sequences, with less than 35% as singletons. No antigen is known for these receptors. Here the sequenced sample was cultured CD8+ T cells from PBMCs, taken from culture after CMV antigen stimulation. These receptors all come from a human donor in good health (CMV status not recorded). Some clones in this sample may be carry-over from other donors' samples.

The genes are TRBV28 and TRBJ2-7, with D perhaps matching TRBD2 (6 bases). V was clipped by 7 bases and J by 3 bases, with 13 bases between them. This CDR3 comprises 13 residues. Germline assignment: CDR1 MDHEN and CDR2 SYDVKM. DNA for the CDR3: TGTGCCAGCACCTATGCCGGGGGCTACGAGCAGTACGTC. This codes for CASTYAGGYEQYV.

This clonotype appeared a few times. J is TRBJ2-7 and V is TRBV7-8, with D unresolved. Germline assignment: CDR1 SGHVS and CDR2 FQNEAQ. This CDR3 comprises 16 residues. The V end lost 2 bases, the J end lost 2 bases, and 16 bases lay between the germline ends. In DNA, the CDR3 is TGTGCCAGCAGCTTAAGCCTCTCAGGTGCAGCCTACGAGCAGTACGTC. It yields the protein CASSLSLSGAAYEQYV.

On this clonotype: It may be a read error: a sequence one base away is much more abundant. This chain uses TRBV7-6 with TRBJ2-3, with TRBD1 as a possible D gene (5 bases). The CDR3 extends over 13 amino acids. In germline, CDR1 is SGHVS, CDR2 FNYEAQ. The CDR3 nucleotides read TGTGCCAACAGCCAGGGCTGGAAAGATACGCAGTATTTT. This encodes CANSQGWKDTQYF. Complete variable domain (other parts from reference TRBV7-6 and TRBJ2-3): GAGVSQSPRYKVTKRGQDVALRCDPISGHVSLYWYRQALGQGPEFLTYFNYEAQQDKSGLPNDRFSAERPEGSISTLTIQRTEQRDSAMYRCANSQGWKDTQYFGPGTRLTVL.

The chain uses TRBV6-6 and TRBJ2-1; 10 bases agree with TRBD1. The CDR3 is made up of 14 amino acids. Unmatched junction bases numbered 8, after V lost 8 bases and J lost 7 bases. Germline V gene data show CDR1 as MNHNY and CDR2 as SVGAGI (reference sequence). The CDR3 loop is CASLDRGRPNEQFF. CDR3 coding DNA: TGTGCCAGCTTAGACAGGGGGCGTCCGAATGAGCAGTTCTTC.

This rearrangement joins TRBV28 to TRBJ2-1; perhaps TRBD2 as D (7 bases). V lost 3 bases, J lost 16 bases, and 31 bases lay in between. Germline V lookup: CDR1 MDHEN, CDR2 SYDVKM. CDR3 length: 17 residues. CDR3 region: CASSLVSAGAWNNEPFF. The CDR3 DNA is TGTGCCAGCAGTTTGGTGAGCGCGGGGGCTTGGAACAATGAGCCTTTCTTC.

This clonotype was found a few times. CDR3 region: CASSGRDRGYNEQFF. In nucleotides, the CDR3 is TGTGCCAGCAGCGGGCGGGACAGGGGGTACAATGAGCAGTTCTTC. V and J are TRBV5-6 and TRBJ2-1, with 11 bases aligning to TRBD1. This CDR3 contains 15 residues. Germline trimming cut 4 bases from V and 4 bases from J; bases unmatched to any gene: 4. Germline CDR1 reads SGHDT; CDR2 reads YYEEEE.

The chain links TRBV5-1 to TRBJ2-1; 14 nucleotides match TRBD2. V was pared by 2 bases and J by 7 bases, with 14 bases of the junction left unmatched. The V gene's germline CDR1 is SGHRS and CDR2 YFSETQ. The CDR3 runs 19 residues. This chain's CDR3 is CASSFYHSGTSGGVNEQFF. Written as DNA, the CDR3 is TGCGCCAGCAGCTTCTACCACTCAGGGACTAGCGGGGGTGTAAATGAGCAGTTCTTC.

The genes are TRBV10-3 and TRBJ2-5; D remains ambiguous. This CDR3 comprises 14 residues. Germline CDR1 ENHRY, CDR2 SYGVKD. The V gene lost 2 bases and the J gene lost 5 bases, with 12 bases spanning the gap. The CDR3: CAISEQAGLETQYF. CDR3 in DNA: TGTGCCATCAGTGAGCAGGCAGGATTGGAGACCCAGTACTTC.

Notes on this clonotype: This sequence may be a read error, since a much larger clone differs from it by one base. This chain uses TRBV7-9 with TRBJ2-1, with D perhaps TRBD2 (6 bases). Per the germline V gene, CDR1 is SEHNR and CDR2 is FQNEAQ (reference sequence). There are 16 residues in the CDR3. CDR3 DNA sequence: TGTACCAGCAGCTTAGGCGCGGGGAATTCCTACAATGAGCAGTTCTTC. This encodes CTSSLGAGNSYNEQFF.

V usage is TRBV19 and J usage is TRBJ2-1, with 12 nucleotides matching TRBD2. V gave up 6 bases and J gave up 2 bases; unmatched junction bases: 5. Germline CDR1 and CDR2: LNHDA and SQIVND (reference sequence). There are 16 residues in the CDR3. For the CDR3, the DNA is TGTGCCAGTAGGGATCGGACTAGCGGGGCCTACAATGAGCAGTTCTTC. Translation: CASRDRTSGAYNEQFF.

Details on this clonotype: Sequence at one end of the junction differs from germline and may be a read error. The V call is TRBV2, the J call TRBJ1-5; D unclear. This CDR3 has 14 amino acids. Germline V gives CDR1 SNHLY, CDR2 FYNNEI. CDR3 residues: CASSDMGSGQPQHF. The CDR3 nucleotides are TGTGCCAGTAGTGACATGGGGAGCGGACAGCCCCAGCATTTT.

This clonotype was seen ten or more times. The rearrangement uses TRBV7-8 and TRBJ1-6; D uncertain. CDR3 size: 15 residues. Germline CDR1 reads SGHVS; CDR2 reads FQNEAQ. Trimming took off 1 base at V and 5 bases at J, with 9 bases between the two ends. The CDR3 sequence: CASSLDGSNNSPLHF. Written as DNA, the CDR3 is TGTGCCAGCAGCTTAGACGGGAGCAATAATTCACCCCTCCACTTT.

There are a few counts of this clonotype. This chain joins TRBV6-1 and TRBJ2-6, with 7 bases that match TRBD1. This CDR3 comprises 15 residues. In germline, CDR1 is MNHNS, CDR2 SASEGT. V lost 5 bases and J lost 2; bases outside the gene matches: 3. The CDR3 loop is CASSKTGTGANVLTF. The CDR3 DNA reads TGTGCCAGCAGTAAGACAGGGACTGGGGCCAACGTCCTGACTTTC.

The gene calls are TRBV6-2 or TRBV6-3 and TRBJ1-1; D uncertain. The CDR3 has 15 residues. Germline-derived CDR1 and CDR2 are MNHEY and SVGEGT. Trimming cost V 4 bases and J 3 bases, with 15 bases left between them. This CDR3 is CASSSRATGDTEAFF. The DNA of the CDR3 is TGTGCCAGCAGTTCCAGAGCCACCGGGGACACTGAAGCTTTCTTT.

This clonotype was found a few times. J is TRBJ1-6 and V is TRBV5-1; D unresolved. V lost 4 bases to trimming and J lost 0 bases, with 11 bases between them. This CDR3 contains 16 residues. From germline, CDR1 is SGHRS and CDR2 YFSETQ. The DNA of the CDR3 is TGCGCCAGCAGCCCTCAAGCAAGCTCCTATAATTCACCCCTCCACTTT. Its translation: CASSPQASSYNSPLHF.

The rearrangement joins TRBV6-2 or TRBV6-3 to TRBJ2-3; D is uncertain. This CDR3 contains 16 residues. V was clipped by 2 bases and J by 3 bases, with 15 bases between them. CDR1 and CDR2 (germline): MNHEY, SVGEGT. The CDR3 protein is CASSYLRVERTDTQYF. In DNA, the CDR3 is TGTGCCAGCAGTTACCTCCGGGTAGAAAGGACAGATACGCAGTATTTT.

The chain employs TRBV7-9 and TRBJ2-1; D not certain. The CDR3 sequence is 13 residues long. Germline values: CDR1 SEHNR, CDR2 FQNEAQ (reference sequence). With 5 bases removed from V and 8 bases from J, the gap between germline ends came to 13 bases. The CDR3 DNA reads as TGTGCCAGCAGCCGCCCGAAGTCCGATGAGCAGTTCTTC. The encoded protein is CASSRPKSDEQFF.

The table lists this clonotype with a few counts. CDR3 DNA sequence: TGTGCCAGTAGTGCCGGACAGGGTCACACAGATACGCAGTATTTT. It specifies CASSAGQGHTDTQYF. The chain couples TRBV19 to TRBJ2-3, with TRBD1 matching 8 bases. Germline CDR1 is LNHDA and CDR2 is SQIVND (reference sequence). The CDR3 is made up of 15 amino acids. After removal of 5 bases from V and 2 bases from J, the junction contained 6 bases not matched to a gene.

The table lists this clonotype with a few counts. This sequence joins TRBV6-4 and TRBJ1-2; TRBD1 matches at 11 bases. Germline CDR1 reads MRHNA; CDR2 reads SNTAGT. V shed 4 bases, J shed 8 bases, and the junction held 9 bases outside the gene matches. CDR3 size: 15 residues. The CDR3 coding sequence is TGTGCCAGCAGTGTCCCGGACAGGGGGCTTGGGGGCTACACCTTC. Its translation is CASSVPDRGLGGYTF.

This clonotype was detected a few times. The genes are TRBV28 and TRBJ1-5; D might be TRBD1 (5 bases). Germline V lookup: CDR1 MDHEN, CDR2 SYDVKM. V was clipped by 6 bases and J by 7 bases, with 10 bases between them. CDR3 length: 12 residues. CDR3 region: CASSRDGQPQHF. CDR3 DNA: TGTGCCAGCAGCAGGGACGGGCAGCCCCAGCATTTT.

This clonotype showed up just a few times. The V call is TRBV7-6, the J call TRBJ2-1, with 9 bases aligning to TRBD2. Germline CDR1 is SGHVS and CDR2 is FNYEAQ. CDR3 length equals 15 residues. V lost 5 bases to trimming and J lost 8 bases; unmatched junction nucleotides: 10. CDR3 sequence (DNA): TGTGCCAGCAGCCCGGCGGGGGGGCCAGGTGATGAGCAGTTCTTC. It translates to CASSPAGGPGDEQFF.

Ten or more counts support this clonotype. The chain recombines TRBV7-2 with TRBJ1-1; a weak D match, TRBD1 (5 bases). V was trimmed by 2 bases and J by 5 bases, leaving 12 bases between them. The length of the CDR3 is 14 residues. CDR1 is SGHTA and CDR2 is FQGNSA in the germline V gene. The CDR3 DNA reads TGTGCCAGCAGCTTAAGAGGGGTGGGAACTGAAGCTTTCTTT. Translation gives CASSLRGVGTEAFF.

The rearrangement uses TRBV6-6 and TRBJ1-4; D is undetermined. This CDR3 region has 14 residues. Germline CDR1 MNHNY, CDR2 SVGAGI (reference sequence). Trimming took 6 bases from V and 8 from J, leaving 16 bases between them. CDR3 in DNA: TGTGCCAGCAGCCCATCAGGAGCCTTGGAAAAACTGTTTTTT. Protein product: CASSPSGALEKLFF.

This clonotype was seen more than once but under ten times. V is TRBV28 and J is TRBJ2-7, with D possibly TRBD2 on 6 matching bases. Trimming stripped 5 bases from V and 7 bases from J, with 18 bases between. The CDR3 covers 14 residues. CDR1 and CDR2 from the germline V gene are MDHEN and SYDVKM. The CDR3 loop is CASSDVDPAGEQYV. The CDR3 DNA reads TGTGCCAGCAGTGACGTCGACCCGGCGGGAGAGCAGTACGTC.

The V gene is TRBV6-5, the J gene TRBJ1-6; 7 bases line up with TRBD1. Trimming removed 6 bases from V and 7 bases from J; junction bases left unmatched: 6. The CDR3 has 14 residues. Germline V gene sequence: CDR1 MNHEY, CDR2 SVGAGI. CDR3 nucleotides: TGTGCCAGCAGACGGGACAGACGAAATTCACCCCTCCACTTT. It translates to CASRRDRRNSPLHF.

V usage is TRBV20-1 and J usage is TRBJ2-1; 8 nucleotides align to TRBD2. CDR1 is DFQATT and CDR2 is SNEGSKA in the germline V gene (reference sequence). The V gene end was trimmed by 3 bases and the J gene end by 2 bases; junction bases not matched to a gene: 3. The CDR3 runs 14 residues. The CDR3 DNA reads as TGCAGTGCTAGTGGGCGGGGGGCCTACAATGAGCAGTTCTTC. It translates to CSASGRGAYNEQFF.

A few counts support this clonotype. V usage is TRBV7-8 and J usage is TRBJ2-7; D may be TRBD1 or TRBD2 (6 bases each). The CDR3 is 17 amino acids. Germline V gene sequence: CDR1 SGHVS, CDR2 FQNEAQ. V lost 5 bases to trimming and J lost 4 bases, with 24 bases between them. The CDR3 loop is CASSGGKEQGRPYEQYF. CDR3 DNA sequence: TGTGCCAGCAGCGGCGGGAAGGAACAGGGACGGCCGTACGAGCAGTACTTC. Combining the CDR3 with reference TRBV7-8 and TRBJ2-7 gives the whole variable domain GAGVSQSPRYKVAKRGQDVALRCDPISGHVSLFWYQQALGQGPEFLTYFQNEAQLDKSGLPSDRFFAERPEGSVSTLKIQRTQQEDSAVYLCASSGGKEQGRPYEQYFGPGTRLTVT.

The chain has TRBV13 and TRBJ2-1; 9 bases are shared with TRBD2. Germline V lookup: CDR1 PRHDT, CDR2 FYEKMQ (reference sequence). The CDR3 is made up of 15 amino acids. V was clipped by 1 base and J by 9 bases; unmatched bases: 7. In DNA form, the CDR3 reads TGTGCCAGCAGCTTAGAAGGCGGGGGGGCCAGTGAGCAGTTCTTC. Translated: CASSLEGGGASEQFF.